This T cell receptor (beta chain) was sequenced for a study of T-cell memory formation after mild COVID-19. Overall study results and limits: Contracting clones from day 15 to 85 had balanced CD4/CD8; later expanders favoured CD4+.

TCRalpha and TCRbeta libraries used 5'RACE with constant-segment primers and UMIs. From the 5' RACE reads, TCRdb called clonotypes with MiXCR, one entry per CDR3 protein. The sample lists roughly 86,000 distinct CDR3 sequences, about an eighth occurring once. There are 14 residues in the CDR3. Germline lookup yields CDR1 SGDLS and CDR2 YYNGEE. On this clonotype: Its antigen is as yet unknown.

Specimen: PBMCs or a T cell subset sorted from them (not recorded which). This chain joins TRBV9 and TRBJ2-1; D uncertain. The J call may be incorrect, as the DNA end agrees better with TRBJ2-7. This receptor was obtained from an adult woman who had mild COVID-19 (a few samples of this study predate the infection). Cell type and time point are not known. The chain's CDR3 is CASSVEGLADEQYF. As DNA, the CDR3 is TGTGCCAGCAGCGTAGAAGGTTTGGCTGATGAGCAGTACTTC.